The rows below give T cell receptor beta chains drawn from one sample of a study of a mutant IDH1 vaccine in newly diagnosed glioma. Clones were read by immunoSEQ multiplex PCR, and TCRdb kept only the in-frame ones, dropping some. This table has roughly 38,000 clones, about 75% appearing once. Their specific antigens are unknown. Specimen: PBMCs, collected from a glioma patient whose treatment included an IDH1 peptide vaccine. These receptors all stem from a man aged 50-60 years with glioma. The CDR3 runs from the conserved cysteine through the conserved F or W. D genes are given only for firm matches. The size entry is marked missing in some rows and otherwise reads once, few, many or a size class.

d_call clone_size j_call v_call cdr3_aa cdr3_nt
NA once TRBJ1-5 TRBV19 CASSIKGRNNQPQHF TGTGCCAGTAGTATAAAGGGGAGGAACAATCAGCCCCAGCATTTT
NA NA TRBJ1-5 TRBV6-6 CASSSVGQPQHF TGTGCCAGCAGTAGCGTTGGACAGCCCCAGCATTTT
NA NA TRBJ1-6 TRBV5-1 CASSLESSSPLHF TGCGCCAGCAGCTTGGAGAGCAGTTCACCCCTCCACTTT
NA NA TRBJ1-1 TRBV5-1 CASSPVGGGNTEAFF TGCGCCAGCAGCCCCGTTGGGGGGGGCAACACTGAAGCTTTCTTT
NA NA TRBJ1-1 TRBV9 CASSVTRNTEAFF TGTGCCAGCAGCGTAACCAGGAACACTGAAGCTTTCTTT
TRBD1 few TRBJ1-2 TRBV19 CASSIWTGLGYTF TGTGCCAGTAGTATATGGACAGGGCTTGGCTACACCTTC
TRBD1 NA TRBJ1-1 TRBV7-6 CASSITGGNRNTEAFF TGTGCCAGCAGCATAACAGGGGGCAATAGGAACACTGAAGCTTTCTTT
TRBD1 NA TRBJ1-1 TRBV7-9 CASSPLRDRTEAFF TGTGCCAGCAGCCCCCTCCGGGACAGGACTGAAGCTTTCTTT
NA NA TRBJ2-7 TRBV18 CASCRGHQGVSEQYF TGTGCCAGCTGTCGCGGACACCAGGGCGTTTCCGAGCAGTACTTC
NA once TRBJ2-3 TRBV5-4 CASSPDGSQSTDTQYF TGTGCCAGCAGTCCGGATGGTAGTCAATCCACAGATACGCAGTATTTT
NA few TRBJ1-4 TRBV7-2 CASSSQGQDEKLFF TGTGCCAGCAGCTCCCAAGGACAAGACGAAAAACTGTTTTTT
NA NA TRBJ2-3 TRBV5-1 CASSPTGTIGTDTQYF TGCGCCAGCAGCCCCACAGGGACGATAGGCACAGATACGCAGTATTTT
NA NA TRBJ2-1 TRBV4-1 CASSQENQNEQFF TGCGCCAGCAGCCAAGAGAACCAGAATGAGCAGTTCTTC
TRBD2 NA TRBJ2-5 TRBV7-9 CASSRNGGAQYF TGTGCCAGCAGCCGTAACGGGGGGGCCCAGTACTTC
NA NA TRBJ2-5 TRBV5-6 CASSLAAGASGTQYF TGTGCCAGCAGCTTGGCGGCGGGGGCTAGCGGGACCCAGTACTTC
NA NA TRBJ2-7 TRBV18 CASSLNEQYF TGTGCCAGCTCACTAAACGAGCAGTACTTC
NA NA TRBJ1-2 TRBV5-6 CASSSTGRYTF TGTGCCAGCAGCTCCACAGGGCGCTACACCTTC
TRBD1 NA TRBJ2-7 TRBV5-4 CASSPDRDNEQYF TGTGCCAGCAGCCCGGACAGGGATAACGAGCAGTACTTC
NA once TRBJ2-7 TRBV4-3 CASSQREWDEQYF TGCGCCAGCAGCCAACGGGAGTGGGACGAGCAGTACTTC
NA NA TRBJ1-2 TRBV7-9 CASSLAGGYTF TGTGCCAGCAGCTTAGCCGGAGGCTACACCTTC
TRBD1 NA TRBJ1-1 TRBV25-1 CASSGKTGRVTEAFF TGTGCCAGCAGTGGCAAGACAGGGAGGGTAACTGAAGCTTTCTTT
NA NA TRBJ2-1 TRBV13 CASSSYPNEQFF TGTGCCAGCAGCTCTTATCCGAATGAGCAGTTCTTC
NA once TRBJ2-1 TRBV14 CASSPGDFYNEQFF TGTGCCAGCAGCCCGGGAGACTTCTACAATGAGCAGTTCTTC
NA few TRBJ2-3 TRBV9 CASSWAGVDTQYF TGTGCCAGCAGCTGGGCCGGGGTGGATACGCAGTATTTT
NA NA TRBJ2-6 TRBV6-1 CASTRDGANVLTF TGTGCCAGCACCCGGGATGGGGCCAACGTCCTGACTTTC
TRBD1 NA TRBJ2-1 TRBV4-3 CASSLVPGQGYNEQFF TGCGCCAGCAGCCTCGTCCCGGGACAGGGCTACAATGAGCAGTTCTTC
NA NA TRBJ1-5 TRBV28 CASSSEQPQHF TGTGCCAGCAGTTCAGAACAGCCCCAGCATTTT
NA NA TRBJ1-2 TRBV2 CASREDKYGYTF TGTGCCAGCAGGGAAGATAAGTACGGCTACACCTTC
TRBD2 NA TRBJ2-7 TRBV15 CATSKSGGQYEQYF TGTGCCACCAGCAAATCGGGGGGTCAGTACGAGCAGTACTTC
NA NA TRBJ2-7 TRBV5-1 CASSLGPGSGEQYF TGCGCCAGCAGCTTGGGCCCCGGTTCGGGCGAGCAGTACTTC
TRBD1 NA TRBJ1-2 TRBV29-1 CSVGTAGGGYTF TGCAGCGTGGGAACCGCAGGGGGGGGCTACACCTTC
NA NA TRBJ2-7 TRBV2 CASSVFGDEQYF TGTGCCAGCAGTGTGTTCGGAGACGAGCAGTACTTC
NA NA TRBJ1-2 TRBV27 CASSPREGHPYGYTF TGTGCCAGCAGTCCTCGGGAAGGGCACCCCTATGGCTACACCTTC
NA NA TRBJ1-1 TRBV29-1 CSPGLPNTEAFF TGCAGCCCCGGACTGCCGAACACTGAAGCTTTCTTT
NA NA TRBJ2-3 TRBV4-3 CASSLGDADTQYF TGCGCCAGCAGCCTCGGGGACGCCGATACGCAGTATTTT
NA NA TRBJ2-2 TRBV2 CASSDGGRTGELFF TGTGCCAGCAGTGACGGGGGCCGCACCGGGGAGCTGTTTTTT
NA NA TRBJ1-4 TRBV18 CASSPPNAATNEKLFF TGTGCCAGCTCACCACCAAACGCAGCAACTAATGAAAAACTGTTTTTT